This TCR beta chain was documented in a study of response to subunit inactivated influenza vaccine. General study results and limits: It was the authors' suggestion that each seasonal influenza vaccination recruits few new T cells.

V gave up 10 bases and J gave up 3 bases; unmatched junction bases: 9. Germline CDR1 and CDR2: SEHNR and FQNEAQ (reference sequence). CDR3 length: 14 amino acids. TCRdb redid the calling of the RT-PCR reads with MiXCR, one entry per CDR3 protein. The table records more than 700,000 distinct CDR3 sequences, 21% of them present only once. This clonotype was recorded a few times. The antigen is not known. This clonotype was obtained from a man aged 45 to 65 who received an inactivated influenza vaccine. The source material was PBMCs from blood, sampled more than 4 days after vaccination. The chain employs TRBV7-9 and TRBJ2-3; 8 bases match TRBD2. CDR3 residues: CATAGLAVTDTQYF. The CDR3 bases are TGTGCCACCGCCGGACTAGCAGTGACAGATACGCAGTATTTT.